A selection of T cell receptor beta chains follows, all from one sample in a study of shared clonotypes between healthy human individuals. The table came from immunoSEQ multiplex PCR; TCRdb's copy has only in-frame clones and leaves some out. The sample holds approximately 92,000 clones, 60% to 75% seen once. The sample comprised memory CD8+ T cells sorted from blood. Receptor source: a man aged 25-45 years in good health. The CDR3 runs from the conserved cysteine through the conserved F or W. Each record gives: D gene, J gene, V gene, CDR3 length, clone size, CDR3 DNA, CDR3 protein. The D gene is left open where the match is weak. A row's size may be missing; if present it is once, few, many or a size class.

.,TRBJ2-5,TRBV6-6,12,.,TGTGCCAGCAAGGGCAGGGAGAAGACCCAGTACTTC,CASKGREKTQYF
.,TRBJ2-7,TRBV5-1,14,few,TGCGCCAGCAGCCCGACGACAGACTCCTACGAGCAGTACTTC,CASSPTTDSYEQYF
TRBD2,TRBJ2-7,TRBV5-1,14,many,TGCGCCAGCAGCTTAGGGACTAGCGACTTTGGGCAGTACTTC,CASSLGTSDFGQYF
.,TRBJ2-3,TRBV2,13,.,TGTGCAGACCGGGACTTATACACAGATACGCAGTATTTT,CADRDLYTDTQYF
.,TRBJ2-5,TRBV27,16,.,TGTGCCAGCAGTTATTCATGGGGGGAGGCTCAAGAGACCCAGTACTTC,CASSYSWGEAQETQYF
.,TRBJ1-1,TRBV5-1,15,.,TGCGCCAGCAGCGCCATCCAGGGGTTGAACACTGAAGCTTTCTTT,CASSAIQGLNTEAFF
TRBD1,TRBJ2-7,TRBV25-1,17,.,TGTGCCAGCAGTGAATCGTATCGTTCGACAGGGCTTTTTGAGCAGTACTTC,CASSESYRSTGLFEQYF
.,TRBJ2-5,TRBV5-1,17,.,TGCGCCAGCAGCTTGGTTTCCGGCAGCTCCCTCCCAGAGACCCAGTACTTC,CASSLVSGSSLPETQYF
.,TRBJ1-1,TRBV27,13,.,TGTGCCAGCAGTTTGCATACAGGGAGCGGAGCTTTCTTT,CASSLHTGSGAFF
.,TRBJ1-5,TRBV25-1,17,.,TGTGCCAGCAGTCAGACCGGGGGGGCAAATAGCAATCAGCCCCAGCATTTT,CASSQTGGANSNQPQHF
.,TRBJ1-1,TRBV27,15,once,TGTGCCAGCAGCCCTCTTCTCCAGGAGAACACTGAAGCTTTCTTT,CASSPLLQENTEAFF
.,TRBJ2-7,TRBV28,12,.,TGTGCCAGCAGTTCCGGAGTCCGCGAGCAGTACTTC,CASSSGVREQYF
.,TRBJ2-5,TRBV6-1,13,many,TGTGCCAGCAGTGATTCGGAGAAGGAGACCCAGTACTTC,CASSDSEKETQYF
.,TRBJ2-7,TRBV6-5,12,once,TGTGCCAGCAGGTCCACGGACTACGAGCAGTACTTC,CASRSTDYEQYF
.,TRBJ1-5,TRBV6-1,14,many,TGTGCCAGCAGGACCGGGGCTGGAGATCAGCCCCAGCATTTT,CASRTGAGDQPQHF
.,TRBJ2-2,TRBV29-1,17,few,TGCAGCGTTGTCGGTAGGTCAGGAGAAGCGAACACCGGGGAGCTGTTTTTT,CSVVGRSGEANTGELFF
.,TRBJ1-2,TRBV10-3,14,few,TGTGCCATCAGTGAGTCCCCGGGCGACTATGGCTACACCTTC,CAISESPGDYGYTF
.,TRBJ2-1,TRBV4-1,14,.,TGCGCCAGCAGCCAAGAATCGCCCGGGGATGAGCAGTTCTTC,CASSQESPGDEQFF
TRBD2,TRBJ2-1,TRBV5-1,18,.,TGCGCCAGCAGCCCTGGCTTAAAAGCGGGAGTAGATTACAATGAGCAGTTCTTC,CASSPGLKAGVDYNEQFF
.,TRBJ1-1,TRBV28,15,.,TGTGCCAGCAGTTTCACGGGGTCTATGAACACTGAAGCTTTCTTT,CASSFTGSMNTEAFF
.,TRBJ1-4,TRBV9,14,.,TGTGCCAGCAGCATACAGGGAGCTAATGAAAAACTGTTTTTT,CASSIQGANEKLFF
.,TRBJ2-3,TRBV23-1,12,few,TGCGCCAGCAGTCATGATGGTAGGTCGCAGTATTTT,CASSHDGRSQYF
TRBD1,TRBJ2-7,TRBV15,14,.,TGTGCCACCAGCGTCAAAGGGGGCGTCTACGAGCAGTACTTC,CATSVKGGVYEQYF
.,TRBJ2-7,TRBV28,12,few,TGTGCCACCGGGACCGAGACCTACGAGCAGTACTTC,CATGTETYEQYF
.,TRBJ2-1,TRBV2,13,.,TGTGCCAGCAGTGAAGCGTACGTCGATGAGCAGTTCTTC,CASSEAYVDEQFF
.,TRBJ2-7,TRBV27,14,.,TGTGCCAGCAGTTTTGCAGGGGTTTTGGAGGAGCAGTACTTC,CASSFAGVLEEQYF
TRBD1,TRBJ1-4,TRBV27,14,.,TGTGCCAGCAGTCGAGGGGACAGTAATGAAAAACTGTTTTTT,CASSRGDSNEKLFF
TRBD1,TRBJ2-1,TRBV6-5,16,.,TGTGCCAGCAGTTCCTCCGCCGGGACAGGGTACGATGAGCAGTTCTTC,CASSSSAGTGYDEQFF
TRBD1,TRBJ2-3,TRBV18,17,once,TGTGCCAGCTCATCCGACTTGGACAGGGCAAGCACAGATACGCAGTATTTT,CASSSDLDRASTDTQYF
.,TRBJ2-1,TRBV7-9,13,many,TGTGCCAGCAGCGTAACGATGGGGAATGAGCAGTTCTTC,CASSVTMGNEQFF
.,TRBJ1-1,TRBV7-8,13,.,TGTGCCAGCAGCTTAGGATTCGGGGTCGAAGCTTTCTTT,CASSLGFGVEAFF
.,TRBJ2-3,TRBV4-1,12,few,TGCGCCAGCAGCGACCGCACAGATACGCAGTATTTT,CASSDRTDTQYF
.,TRBJ2-1,TRBV28,15,.,TGTGCCAGCAGTTCGGTCCTGGCAATTACCAATGAGCAGTTCTTC,CASSSVLAITNEQFF
.,TRBJ1-4,TRBV11-2,13,.,TGTGCCAGCAGCTTAATTAGTTATGAAAAACTGTTTTTT,CASSLISYEKLFF
TRBD2,TRBJ2-7,TRBV27,18,many,TGTGCCAGCAGTTTCATTTCGTCTGGCCTAGCGGTACATGGTGAGCAGTACTTC,CASSFISSGLAVHGEQYF
.,TRBJ1-4,TRBV10-3,14,few,TGTGCCATCAGCGATCCCCGGGGTAATGAAAAACTGTTTTTT,CAISDPRGNEKLFF
.,TRBJ2-1,TRBV5-4,12,.,TGTGCCAGCAGCTTAGGCGGGATAGGGCAGTTCTTC,CASSLGGIGQFF
.,TRBJ1-1,TRBV20-1,11,.,TGCAGTGTGACTACGAACACTGAAGCTTTCTTT,CSVTTNTEAFF
.,TRBJ1-5,TRBV4-3,14,.,TGCGCCAGCAGCCAAGAGAGTGTAACCCAGCCCCAGCATTTT,CASSQESVTQPQHF